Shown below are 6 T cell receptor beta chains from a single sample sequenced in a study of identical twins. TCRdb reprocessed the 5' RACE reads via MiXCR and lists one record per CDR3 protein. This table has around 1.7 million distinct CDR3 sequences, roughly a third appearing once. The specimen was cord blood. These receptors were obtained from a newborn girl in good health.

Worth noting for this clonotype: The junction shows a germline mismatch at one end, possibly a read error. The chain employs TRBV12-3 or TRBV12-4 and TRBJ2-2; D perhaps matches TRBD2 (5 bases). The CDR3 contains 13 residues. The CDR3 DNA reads TGTGCCAGCAGTTTACAAAACACCGGGGAGCCGTTTTTT. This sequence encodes CASSLQNTGEPFF.

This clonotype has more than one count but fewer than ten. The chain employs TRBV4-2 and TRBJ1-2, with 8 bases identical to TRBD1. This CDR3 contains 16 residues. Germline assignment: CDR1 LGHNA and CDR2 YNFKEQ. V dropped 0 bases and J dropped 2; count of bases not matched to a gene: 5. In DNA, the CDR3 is TGTGCCAGCAGCCAAGATTCCGGACAGGGAAACTATGGCTACACCTTC. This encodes CASSQDSGQGNYGYTF.

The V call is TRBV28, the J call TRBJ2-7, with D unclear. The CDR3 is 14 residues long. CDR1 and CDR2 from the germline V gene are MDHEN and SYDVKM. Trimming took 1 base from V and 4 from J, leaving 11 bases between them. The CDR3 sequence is CASSLFTVKYEQYF. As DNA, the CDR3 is TGTGCCAGCAGTTTATTCACAGTGAAGTACGAGCAGTACTTC.

The CDR3 bases are TGTGCCATCAGTGAGGCGGGGCCGGGCACAGATACGCAGTATTTT. Protein product: CAISEAGPGTDTQYF. The V gene is TRBV10-3, the J gene TRBJ2-3, with D tentatively TRBD2 (6 bases). The V end lost 2 bases, the J end lost 1 base, and 10 bases lay between the germline ends. The V gene's germline CDR1 is ENHRY and CDR2 SYGVKD. The CDR3 spans 15 residues.

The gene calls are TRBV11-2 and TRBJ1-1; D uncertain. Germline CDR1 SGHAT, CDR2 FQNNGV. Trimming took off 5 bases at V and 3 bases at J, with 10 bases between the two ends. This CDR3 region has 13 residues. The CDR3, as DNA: TGTGCCAGCAGCGGCACAGTGGACACTGAAGCTTTCTTT. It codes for CASSGTVDTEAFF.

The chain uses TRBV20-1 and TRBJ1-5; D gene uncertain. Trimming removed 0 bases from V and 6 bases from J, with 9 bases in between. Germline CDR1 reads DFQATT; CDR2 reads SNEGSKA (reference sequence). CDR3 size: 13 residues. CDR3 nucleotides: TGCAGTGCTAGAGATCGAGGGATTCAGCCCCAGCATTTT. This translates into CSARDRGIQPQHF.